This paragraph reports one TCR beta chain. The CDR3 has 14 residues. V lost 1 base and J 8 bases, leaving 12 bases between the germline ends. Per the germline V gene, CDR1 is SGHNT and CDR2 is YYREEE (reference sequence). These data are taken from a study of blood T cell repertoires in COVID-19. Study at large: Some COVID-19 samples were acute and others convalescent; all came from the United States, Italy and Spain. The cDNA or gDNA used as material had been derived from T cells, B-cell-depleted T cells, or PBMCs.

Seattle's enrolled individuals joined amid active infection and were then monitored longitudinally. As handled by the study authors: Amplification from reference gene primers served as the basis for estimated nucleated cell counts. The method was immunoSEQ multiplex PCR; TCRdb's version includes in-frame clones alone and lacks a portion of them. The D gene and trimming were derived from the DNA, and the V and J assignments and clone size from that table. Of some 300,000 clones detected, roughly nine tenths appear once; the ten largest clones hold 1.5% to 2%. The sequencing sample was made of peripheral blood. This TCR came from a woman aged 25 to 45 with COVID-19, enrolled during active disease. The V call is TRBV5-4, the J call TRBJ1-4; perhaps TRBD1 as D (6 bases). The CDR3: CASSLKQGDEKLFF. CDR3 in DNA: TGTGCCAGCAGCTTGAAACAGGGTGACGAAAAACTGTTTTTT. Filled out from reference TRBV5-4 and TRBJ1-4, the complete variable domain reads ETGVTQSPTHLIKTRGQQVTLRCSSQSGHNTVSWYQQALGQGPQFIFQYYREEENGRGNFPPRFSGLQFPNYSSELNVNALELDDSALYLCASSLKQGDEKLFFGSGTQLSVL.